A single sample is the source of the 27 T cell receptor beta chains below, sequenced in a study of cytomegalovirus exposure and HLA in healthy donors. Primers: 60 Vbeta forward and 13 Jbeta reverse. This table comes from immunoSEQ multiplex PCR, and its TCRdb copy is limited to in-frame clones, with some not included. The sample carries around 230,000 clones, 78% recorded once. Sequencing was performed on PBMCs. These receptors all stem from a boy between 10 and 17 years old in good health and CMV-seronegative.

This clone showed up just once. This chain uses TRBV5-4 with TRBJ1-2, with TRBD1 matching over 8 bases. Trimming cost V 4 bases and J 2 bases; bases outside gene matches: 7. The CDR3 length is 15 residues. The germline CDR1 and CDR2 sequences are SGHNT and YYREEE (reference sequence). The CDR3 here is CASSARTGNNYGYTF. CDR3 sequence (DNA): TGTGCCAGCAGCGCCAGGACAGGGAACAACTATGGCTACACCTTC.

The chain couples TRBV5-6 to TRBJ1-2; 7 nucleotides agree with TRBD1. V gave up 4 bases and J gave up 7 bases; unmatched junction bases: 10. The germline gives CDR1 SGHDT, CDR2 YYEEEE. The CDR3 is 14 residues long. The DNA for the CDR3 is TGTGCCAGCAGCCCGACAGGGACGGCGGGTGGCTACACCTTC. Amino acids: CASSPTGTAGGYTF.

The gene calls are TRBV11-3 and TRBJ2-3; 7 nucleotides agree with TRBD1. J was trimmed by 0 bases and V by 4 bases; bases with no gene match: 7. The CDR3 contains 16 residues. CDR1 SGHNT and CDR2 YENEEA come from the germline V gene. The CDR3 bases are TGTGCCAGCAGCTCGAACAGGGGTCCTAGCACAGATACGCAGTATTTT. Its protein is CASSSNRGPSTDTQYF. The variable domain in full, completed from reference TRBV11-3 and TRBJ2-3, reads EAGVVQSPRYKIIEKKQPVAFWCNPISGHNTLYWYLQNLGQGPELLIRYENEEAVDDSQLPKDRFSAERLKGVDSTLKIQPAELGDSAVYLCASSSNRGPSTDTQYFGPGTRLTVL.

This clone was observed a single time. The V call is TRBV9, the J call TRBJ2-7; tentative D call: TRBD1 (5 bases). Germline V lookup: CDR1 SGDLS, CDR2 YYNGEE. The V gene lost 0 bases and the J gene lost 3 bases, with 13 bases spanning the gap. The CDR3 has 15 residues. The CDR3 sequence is CASSVEARDSYEQYF. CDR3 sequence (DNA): TGTGCCAGCAGCGTAGAAGCGAGAGACAGCTACGAGCAGTACTTC.

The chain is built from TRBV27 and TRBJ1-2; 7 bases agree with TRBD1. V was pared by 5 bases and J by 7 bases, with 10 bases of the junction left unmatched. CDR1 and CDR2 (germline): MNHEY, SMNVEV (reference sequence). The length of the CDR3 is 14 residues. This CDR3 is CASSPRQGVVGYTF. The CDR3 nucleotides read TGTGCCAGCAGTCCCCGACAGGGAGTGGTTGGCTACACCTTC.

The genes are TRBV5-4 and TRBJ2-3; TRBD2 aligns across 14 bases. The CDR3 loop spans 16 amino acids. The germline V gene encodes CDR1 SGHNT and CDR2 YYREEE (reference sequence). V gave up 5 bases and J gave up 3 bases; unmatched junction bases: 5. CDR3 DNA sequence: TGTGCCAGCAGACCCGGGACTAGCGGGGGAACAGATACGCAGTATTTT. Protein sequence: CASRPGTSGGTDTQYF. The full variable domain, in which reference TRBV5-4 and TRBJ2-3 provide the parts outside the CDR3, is ETGVTQSPTHLIKTRGQQVTLRCSSQSGHNTVSWYQQALGQGPQFIFQYYREEENGRGNFPPRFSGLQFPNYSSELNVNALELDDSALYLCASRPGTSGGTDTQYFGPGTRLTVL.

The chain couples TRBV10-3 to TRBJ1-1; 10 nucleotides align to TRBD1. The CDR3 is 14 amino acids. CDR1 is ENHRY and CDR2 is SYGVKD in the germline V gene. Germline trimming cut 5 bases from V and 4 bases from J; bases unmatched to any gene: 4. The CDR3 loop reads CAISMDRGSTEAFF. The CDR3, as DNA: TGTGCCATCAGTATGGACAGGGGGTCCACTGAAGCTTTCTTT.

CDR3 sequence: CASSTPKLAGESWEQYF. The DNA of the CDR3 is TGTGCCAGCAGTACCCCAAAACTAGCGGGAGAAAGTTGGGAGCAGTACTTC. The genes are TRBV27 and TRBJ2-7; 11 bases are shared with TRBD2. Germline V gene lookup returns CDR1 MNHEY and CDR2 SMNVEV (reference sequence). This CDR3 contains 17 residues. V trimming: 5 bases; J trimming: 7 bases; junction bases outside the gene matches: 16.

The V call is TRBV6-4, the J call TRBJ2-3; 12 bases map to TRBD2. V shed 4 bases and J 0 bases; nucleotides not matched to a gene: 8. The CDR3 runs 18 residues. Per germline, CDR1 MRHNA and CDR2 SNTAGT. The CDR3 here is CASSGPSGRETSTDTQYF. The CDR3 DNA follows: TGTGCCAGCAGTGGGCCTAGCGGGAGGGAGACTAGCACAGATACGCAGTATTTT.

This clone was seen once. The CDR3 region is CASSWGRMSYEQYF. DNA of the CDR3: TGTGCCAGCAGCTGGGGCCGTATGTCCTACGAGCAGTACTTC. The rearrangement joins TRBV7-2 to TRBJ2-5; D may be TRBD1 (5 bases). The end of the DNA is better explained by TRBJ2-7, so the J call may be wrong. From germline, CDR1 is SGHTA and CDR2 FQGNSA. There are 14 residues in the CDR3.

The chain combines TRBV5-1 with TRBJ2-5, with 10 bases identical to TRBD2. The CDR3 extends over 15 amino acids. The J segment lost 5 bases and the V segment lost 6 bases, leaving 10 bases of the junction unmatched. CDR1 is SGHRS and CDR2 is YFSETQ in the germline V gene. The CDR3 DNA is TGCGCCAGCACCCTGAGCGGGGGGGCACGGGAGACCCAGTACTTC. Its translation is CASTLSGGARETQYF.

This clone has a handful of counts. In DNA form, the CDR3 reads TGTGCCAGTAGTAGCTCAATTCCACAGGGGTTTCGTGCATACACCGGGGAGCTGTTTTTT. This encodes CASSSSIPQGFRAYTGELFF. The rearrangement links TRBV19 to TRBJ2-2; 7 bases are shared with TRBD1. This CDR3 region has 20 residues. Germline V CDR1 and CDR2: LNHDA, SQIVND (reference sequence). J gave up 3 bases and V 4 bases, and 20 bases lay outside the gene matches.

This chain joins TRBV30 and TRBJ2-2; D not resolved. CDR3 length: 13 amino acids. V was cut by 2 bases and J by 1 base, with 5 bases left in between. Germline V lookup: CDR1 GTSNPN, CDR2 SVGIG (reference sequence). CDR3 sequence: CAWSIMNTGELFF. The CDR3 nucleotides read TGTGCCTGGAGTATCATGAACACCGGGGAGCTGTTTTTT.

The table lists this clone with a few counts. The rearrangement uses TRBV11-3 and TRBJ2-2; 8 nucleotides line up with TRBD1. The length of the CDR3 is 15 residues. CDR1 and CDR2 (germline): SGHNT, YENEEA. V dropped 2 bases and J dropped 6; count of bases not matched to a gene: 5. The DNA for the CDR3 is TGTGCCAGCAGCTTATCCACAGGGGGGTCCGGGGAGCTGTTTTTT. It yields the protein CASSLSTGGSGELFF.

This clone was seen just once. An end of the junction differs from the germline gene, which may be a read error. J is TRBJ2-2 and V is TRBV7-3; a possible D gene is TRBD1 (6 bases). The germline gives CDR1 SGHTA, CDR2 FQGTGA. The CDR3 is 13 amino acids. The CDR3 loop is CTSSLTRGGELFF. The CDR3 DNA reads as TGTACCAGCAGCTTAACCAGGGGCGGGGAGCTGTTTTTT.

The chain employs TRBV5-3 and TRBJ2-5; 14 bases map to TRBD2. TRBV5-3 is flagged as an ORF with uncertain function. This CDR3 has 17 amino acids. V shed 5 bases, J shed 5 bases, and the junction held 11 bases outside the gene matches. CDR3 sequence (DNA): TGTGCCAGAAGTTACAAACCTCGGACTAGCGGGAGGGAGACCCAGTACTTC. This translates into CARSYKPRTSGRETQYF.

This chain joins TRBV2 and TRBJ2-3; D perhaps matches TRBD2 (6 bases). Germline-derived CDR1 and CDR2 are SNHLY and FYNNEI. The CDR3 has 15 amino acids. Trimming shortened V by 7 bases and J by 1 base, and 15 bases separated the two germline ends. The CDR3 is CASTVDGRGTDTQYF. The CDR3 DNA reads TGTGCCAGCACCGTCGACGGGAGAGGCACAGATACGCAGTATTTT. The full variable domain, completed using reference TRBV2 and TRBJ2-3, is EPEVTQTPSHQVTQMGQEVILRCVPISNHLYFYWYRQILGQKVEFLVSFYNNEISEKSEIFDDQFSVERPDGSNFTLKIRSTKLEDSAMYFCASTVDGRGTDTQYFGPGTRLTVL.

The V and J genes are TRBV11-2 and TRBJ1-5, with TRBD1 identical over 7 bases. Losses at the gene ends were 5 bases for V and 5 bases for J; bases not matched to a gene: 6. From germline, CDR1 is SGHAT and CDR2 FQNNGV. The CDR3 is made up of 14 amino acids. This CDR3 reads CASSKGQRDQPQHF. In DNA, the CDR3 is TGTGCCAGCAGCAAGGGACAGAGAGATCAGCCCCAGCATTTT.

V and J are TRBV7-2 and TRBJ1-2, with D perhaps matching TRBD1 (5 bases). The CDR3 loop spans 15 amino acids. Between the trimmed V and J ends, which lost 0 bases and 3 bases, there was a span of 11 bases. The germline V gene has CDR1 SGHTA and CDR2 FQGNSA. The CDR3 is CASSLARGRDYGYTF. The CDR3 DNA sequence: TGTGCCAGCAGCTTAGCGCGGGGACGCGACTATGGCTACACCTTC. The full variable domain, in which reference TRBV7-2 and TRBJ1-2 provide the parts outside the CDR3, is GAGVSQSPSNKVTEKGKDVELRCDPISGHTALYWYRQSLGQGLEFLIYFQGNSAPDKSGLPSDRFSAERTGGSVSTLTIQRTQQEDSAVYLCASSLARGRDYGYTFGSGTRLTVV.

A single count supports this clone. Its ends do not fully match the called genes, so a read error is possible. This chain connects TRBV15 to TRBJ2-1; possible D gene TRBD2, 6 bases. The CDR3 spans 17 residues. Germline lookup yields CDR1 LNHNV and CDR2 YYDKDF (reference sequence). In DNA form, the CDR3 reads TGTGCCACCAGCGGAGACGGTGCGGGGCCGAGCCCCAATGAGCAGTTCTTC. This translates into CATSGDGAGPSPNEQFF.

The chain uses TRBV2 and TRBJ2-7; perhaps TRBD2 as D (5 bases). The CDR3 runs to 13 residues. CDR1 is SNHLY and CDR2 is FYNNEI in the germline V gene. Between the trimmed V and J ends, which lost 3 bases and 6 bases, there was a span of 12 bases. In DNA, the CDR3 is TGTGCCAGCAGTGACCAGGAGGACTCCGAGCAGTACTTC. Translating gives CASSDQEDSEQYF.

The CDR3 loop reads CASSPTARGYTF. The CDR3 DNA sequence: TGTGCCAGCAGCCCAACGGCCCGGGGGTACACCTTC. This sequence joins TRBV6-1 and TRBJ1-2; a weak D match, TRBD1 (5 bases). The CDR3 contains 12 residues. The germline CDR1 and CDR2 sequences are MNHNS and SASEGT. V lost 6 bases to trimming and J lost 11 bases, with 16 bases between them.

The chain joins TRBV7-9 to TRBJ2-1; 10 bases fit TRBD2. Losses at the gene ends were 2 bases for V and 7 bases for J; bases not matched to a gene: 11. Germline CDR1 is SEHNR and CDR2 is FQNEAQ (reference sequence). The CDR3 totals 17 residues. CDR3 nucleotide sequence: TGTGCCAGCAGCTTATCTCCTAGCGGGAGTAGCGGGAATGAGCAGTTCTTC. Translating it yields CASSLSPSGSSGNEQFF.

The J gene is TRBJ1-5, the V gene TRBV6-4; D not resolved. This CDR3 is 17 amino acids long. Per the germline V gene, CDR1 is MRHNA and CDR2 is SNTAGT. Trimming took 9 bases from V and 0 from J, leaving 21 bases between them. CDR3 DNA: TGTGCCAGTGGAAAAAATGGGCAGAGATATAGCAATCAGCCCCAGCATTTT. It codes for CASGKNGQRYSNQPQHF.

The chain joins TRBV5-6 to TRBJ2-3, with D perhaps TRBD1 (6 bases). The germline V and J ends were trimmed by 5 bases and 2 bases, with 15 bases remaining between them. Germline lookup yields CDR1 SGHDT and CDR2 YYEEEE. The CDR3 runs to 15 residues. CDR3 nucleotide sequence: TGTGCCAGCAGGAGACGGGACACCTACACAGATACGCAGTATTTT. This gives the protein CASRRRDTYTDTQYF. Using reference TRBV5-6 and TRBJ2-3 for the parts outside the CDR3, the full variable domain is DAGVTQSPTHLIKTRGQQVTLRCSPKSGHDTVSWYQQALGQGPQFIFQYYEEEERQRGNFPDRFSGHQFPNYSSELNVNALLLGDSALYLCASRRRDTYTDTQYFGPGTRLTVL.

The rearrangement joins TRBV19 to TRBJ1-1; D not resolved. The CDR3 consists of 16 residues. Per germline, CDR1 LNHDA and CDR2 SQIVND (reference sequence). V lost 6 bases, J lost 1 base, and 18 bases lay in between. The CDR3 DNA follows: TGTGCCAGTAGCCCGACCGGACTTTGGGGGAACACTGAAGCTTTCTTT. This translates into CASSPTGLWGNTEAFF.

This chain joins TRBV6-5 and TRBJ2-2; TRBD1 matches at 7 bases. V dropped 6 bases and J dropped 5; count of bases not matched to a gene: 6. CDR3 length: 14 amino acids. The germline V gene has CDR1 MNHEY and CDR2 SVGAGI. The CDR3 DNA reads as TGTGCCAGCAGCCTAGACAGGGCTACCGGGGAGCTGTTTTTT. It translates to CASSLDRATGELFF.